The 2 T cell receptor beta chains in this list originate from one sample, sequenced in a study of T and B cells in COVID-19 patients. TRB rearrangements were amplified by multiplex PCR with BIOMED2 TRB-A/B primers. TCRdb re-called the multiplex PCR reads through MiXCR, storing one row per CDR3 protein. The table shows about 15,000 distinct CDR3 sequences, with about 29% occurring only once. TRB was amplified from approximately 250-500 ng of blood genomic DNA. Specimen: blood. The receptors were sampled from a human donor who had recovered from COVID-19.

This clonotype was counted only a few times. The genes are TRBV10-3 and TRBJ1-2; a possible D gene is TRBD1 (5 bases). Germline V gene data show CDR1 as ENHRY and CDR2 as SYGVKD. This CDR3 contains 11 residues. With 6 bases removed from V and 8 bases from J, the gap between germline ends came to 10 bases. As DNA, the CDR3 is TGTGCCATCAGCCAAGAGGGGGGCTACACCTTC. It codes for CAISQEGGYTF.

V is TRBV20-1 and J is TRBJ2-5; 8 nucleotides align to TRBD2. Germline V gene lookup returns CDR1 DFQATT and CDR2 SNEGSKA (reference sequence). The V segment lost 0 bases and the J segment 5 bases; nucleotides outside the gene matches: 8. The CDR3 loop spans 15 amino acids. For the CDR3, the DNA is TGCAGTGCTAGAGAATCCGGGGGGGTTGCGGAGACCCAGTACTTC. It specifies CSARESGGVAETQYF.